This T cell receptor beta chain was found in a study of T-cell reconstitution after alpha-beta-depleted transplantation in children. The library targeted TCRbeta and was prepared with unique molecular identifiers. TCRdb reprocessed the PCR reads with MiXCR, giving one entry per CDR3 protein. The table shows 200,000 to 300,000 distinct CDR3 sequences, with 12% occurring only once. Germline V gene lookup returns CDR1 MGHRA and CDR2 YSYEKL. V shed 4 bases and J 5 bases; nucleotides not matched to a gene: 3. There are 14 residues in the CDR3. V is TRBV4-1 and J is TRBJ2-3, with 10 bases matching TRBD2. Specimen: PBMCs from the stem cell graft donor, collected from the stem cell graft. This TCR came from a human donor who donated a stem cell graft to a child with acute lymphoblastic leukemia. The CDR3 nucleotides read TGCGCCAGCAGCCTCAGCGGGGGGGTAGATACGCAGTATTTT. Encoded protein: CASSLSGGVDTQYF.